This T cell receptor (beta chain) was captured by sequencing in a study of STAT5B mutations in CD4+ large granular lymphocyte leukemia. Control samples were healthy donors' buffy coats. Sequenced by immunoSEQ multiplex PCR; TCRdb stores in-frame clones only, minus some. The sample has over 45,000 clones, approximately 70% seen once. CDR1 SGDLS and CDR2 YYNGEE come from the germline V gene. V lost 0 bases, J lost 7 bases, and 16 bases lay in between. The CDR3 length is 16 residues. Findings and limits, study-wide: Without putative leukemic clones, patient CD4-sorted repertoires remained more clonal than healthy CD4+ repertoires. Top patient clones used TRBV06 genes more often: 8/27 versus 2/35 in controls.

With respect to this clone: What it binds is unknown.

The sample consisted of CD4+ T cells from blood buffy coats. V gene TRBV9 combines with J gene TRBJ1-4, with D tentatively TRBD1 (6 bases). This TCR was recovered from a human donor in good health. This CDR3 reads CASSVDGGGDGEKLFF. The CDR3 coding sequence is TGTGCCAGCAGCGTAGATGGAGGGGGAGATGGTGAAAAACTGTTTTTT.